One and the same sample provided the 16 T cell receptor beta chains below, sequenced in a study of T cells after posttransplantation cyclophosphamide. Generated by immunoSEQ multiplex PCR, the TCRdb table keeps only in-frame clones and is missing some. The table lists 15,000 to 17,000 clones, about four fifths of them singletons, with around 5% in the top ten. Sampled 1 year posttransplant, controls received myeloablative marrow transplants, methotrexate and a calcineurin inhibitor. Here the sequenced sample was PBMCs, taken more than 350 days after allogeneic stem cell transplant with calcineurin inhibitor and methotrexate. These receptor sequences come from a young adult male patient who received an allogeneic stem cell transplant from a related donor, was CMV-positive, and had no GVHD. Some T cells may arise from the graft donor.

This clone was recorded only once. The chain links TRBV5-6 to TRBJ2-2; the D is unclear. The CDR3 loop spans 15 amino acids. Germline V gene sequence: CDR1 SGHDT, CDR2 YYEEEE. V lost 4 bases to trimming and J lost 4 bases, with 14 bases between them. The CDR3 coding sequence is TGTGCCAGCAGCCAGTACCTCGCGGCCACCGGGGAGCTGTTTTTT. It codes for CASSQYLAATGELFF.

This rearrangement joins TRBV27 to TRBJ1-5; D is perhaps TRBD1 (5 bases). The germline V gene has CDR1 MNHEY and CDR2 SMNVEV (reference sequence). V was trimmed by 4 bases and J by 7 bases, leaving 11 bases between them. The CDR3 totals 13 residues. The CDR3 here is CASSSQGRQPQHF. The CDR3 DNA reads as TGTGCCAGCAGTTCCCAGGGTCGGCAGCCCCAGCATTTT.

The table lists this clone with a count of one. CDR3 sequence: CASGSLGLRNEQFF. In DNA, the CDR3 is TGTGCTAGTGGCTCGCTGGGACTACGCAATGAGCAGTTCTTC. The rearrangement joins TRBV12-5 to TRBJ2-1; TRBD2 agrees at 7 bases. J lost 6 bases, V lost 6 bases, and 8 bases had no gene match. The length of the CDR3 is 14 residues. Germline V lookup: CDR1 LGHNT, CDR2 FRNRAP.

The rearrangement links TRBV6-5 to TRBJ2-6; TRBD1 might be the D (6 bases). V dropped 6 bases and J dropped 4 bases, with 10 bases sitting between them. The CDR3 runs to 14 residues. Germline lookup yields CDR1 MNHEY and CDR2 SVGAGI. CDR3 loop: CASRPGDGANVLTF. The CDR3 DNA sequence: TGTGCCAGCAGACCAGGGGACGGGGCCAACGTCCTGACTTTC.

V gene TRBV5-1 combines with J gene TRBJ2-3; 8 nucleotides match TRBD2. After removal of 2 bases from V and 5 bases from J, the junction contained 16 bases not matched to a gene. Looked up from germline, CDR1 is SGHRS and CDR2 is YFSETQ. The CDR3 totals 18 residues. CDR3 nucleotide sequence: TGCGCCAGCAGCTTAAATAGTCCCAGCGGGAGATTCGGAGATACGCAGTATTTT. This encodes CASSLNSPSGRFGDTQYF.

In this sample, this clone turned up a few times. CDR3 nucleotides: TGTGCCAGCAGCCGGGAGGCAGAGGACGGCTACACCTTC. This translates into CASSREAEDGYTF. J is TRBJ1-2 and V is TRBV7-2; unclear D gene. The germline CDR1 and CDR2 sequences are SGHTA and FQGNSA. Trimming left V 5 bases short and J 8 bases short, with 15 bases between. The CDR3 has 13 residues. The whole variable domain, remainder taken from reference TRBV7-2 and TRBJ1-2, is GAGVSQSPSNKVTEKGKDVELRCDPISGHTALYWYRQSLGQGLEFLIYFQGNSAPDKSGLPSDRFSAERTGGSVSTLTIQRTQQEDSAVYLCASSREAEDGYTFGSGTRLTVV.

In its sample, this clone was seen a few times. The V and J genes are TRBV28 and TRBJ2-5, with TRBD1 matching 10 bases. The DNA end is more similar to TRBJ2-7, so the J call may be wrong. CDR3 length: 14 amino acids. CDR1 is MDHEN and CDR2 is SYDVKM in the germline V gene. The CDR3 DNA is TGTGCCAGCAGTCGCCGGGACAGGGGCTACGAGCAGTACTTC. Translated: CASSRRDRGYEQYF.

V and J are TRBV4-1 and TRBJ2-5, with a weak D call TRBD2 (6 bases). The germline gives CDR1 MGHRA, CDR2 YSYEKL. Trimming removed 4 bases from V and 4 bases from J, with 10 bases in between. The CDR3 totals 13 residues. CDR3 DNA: TGCGCCAGCAGCCCTGGGACTGTAGAGACCCAGTACTTC. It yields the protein CASSPGTVETQYF.

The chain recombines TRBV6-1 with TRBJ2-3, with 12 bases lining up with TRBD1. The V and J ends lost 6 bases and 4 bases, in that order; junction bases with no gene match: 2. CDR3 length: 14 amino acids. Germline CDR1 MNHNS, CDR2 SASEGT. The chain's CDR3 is CASSGTGGADTQYF. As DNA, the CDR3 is TGTGCCAGCAGCGGGACAGGGGGCGCAGATACGCAGTATTTT.

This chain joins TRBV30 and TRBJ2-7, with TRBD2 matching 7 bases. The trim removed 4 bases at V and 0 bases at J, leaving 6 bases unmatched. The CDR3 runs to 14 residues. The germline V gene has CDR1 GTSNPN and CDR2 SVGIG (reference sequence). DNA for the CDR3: TGTGCCTGGAAACATGGCGGGAGCTCCTACGAGCAGTACTTC. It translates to CAWKHGGSSYEQYF.

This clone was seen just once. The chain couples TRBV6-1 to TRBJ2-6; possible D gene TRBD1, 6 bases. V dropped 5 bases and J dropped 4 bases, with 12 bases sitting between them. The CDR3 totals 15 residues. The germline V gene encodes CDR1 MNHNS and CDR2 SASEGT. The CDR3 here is CASSTYRAGANVLTF. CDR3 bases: TGTGCCAGCAGTACTTACAGGGCCGGGGCCAACGTCCTGACTTTC.

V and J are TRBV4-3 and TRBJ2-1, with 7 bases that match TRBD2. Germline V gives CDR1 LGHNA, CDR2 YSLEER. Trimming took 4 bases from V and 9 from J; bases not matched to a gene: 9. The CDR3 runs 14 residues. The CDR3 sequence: CASSPVPGLSEQFF. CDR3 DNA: TGCGCCAGCAGCCCCGTCCCGGGACTATCTGAGCAGTTCTTC.

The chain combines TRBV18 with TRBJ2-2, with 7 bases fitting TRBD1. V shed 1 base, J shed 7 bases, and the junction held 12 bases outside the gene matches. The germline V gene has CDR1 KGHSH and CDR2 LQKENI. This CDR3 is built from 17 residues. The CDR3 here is CASSPLATGDFGGELFF. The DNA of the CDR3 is TGTGCCAGCTCACCACTGGCAACAGGGGATTTCGGCGGGGAGCTGTTTTTT.

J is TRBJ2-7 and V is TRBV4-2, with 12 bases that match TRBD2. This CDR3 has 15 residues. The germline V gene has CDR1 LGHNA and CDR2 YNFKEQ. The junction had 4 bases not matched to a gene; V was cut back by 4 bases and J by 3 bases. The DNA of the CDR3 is TGTGCCAGCAGCCGCGAACTAGCGGGAGGCTACGAGCAGTACTTC. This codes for CASSRELAGGYEQYF.

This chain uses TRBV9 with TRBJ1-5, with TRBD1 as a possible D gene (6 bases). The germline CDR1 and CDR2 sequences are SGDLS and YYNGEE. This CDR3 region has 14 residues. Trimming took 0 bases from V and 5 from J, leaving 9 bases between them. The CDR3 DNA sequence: TGTGCCAGCAGCGTAGACAGGGACGATCAGCCCCAGCATTTT. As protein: CASSVDRDDQPQHF.

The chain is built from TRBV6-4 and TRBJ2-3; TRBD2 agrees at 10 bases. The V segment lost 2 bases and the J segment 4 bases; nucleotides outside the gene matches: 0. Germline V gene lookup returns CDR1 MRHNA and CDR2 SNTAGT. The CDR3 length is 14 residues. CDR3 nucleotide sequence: TGTGCCAGCAGTGACGGACTAGCGGCAGATACGCAGTATTTT. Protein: CASSDGLAADTQYF.